The 32 T cell receptor beta chains below were found in one sample sequenced in a study of blood T cell repertoires in COVID-19. Generated by immunoSEQ multiplex PCR, the TCRdb table keeps only in-frame clones and is missing some. Counted here are 200,000 to 250,000 clones, 82% occurring once; the ten biggest clones make up about 4.8%. Sequences were obtained from peripheral blood. The receptors were sampled from a woman aged 70-85 years with COVID-19, enrolled during active disease.

The chain couples TRBV27 to TRBJ2-7; tentatively, D is TRBD1 (6 bases). V lost 4 bases and J lost 0, with 7 bases in between. The CDR3 totals 13 residues. Germline V gene sequence: CDR1 MNHEY, CDR2 SMNVEV (reference sequence). The CDR3 DNA reads TGTGCCAGCAGTTGGGGGCCCTCCTACGAGCAGTACTTC. This gives the protein CASSWGPSYEQYF.

The chain uses TRBV19 and TRBJ2-1, with 9 nucleotides matching TRBD2. V trimming: 4 bases; J trimming: 10 bases; junction bases outside the gene matches: 11. In germline, CDR1 is LNHDA, CDR2 SQIVND (reference sequence). The CDR3 consists of 15 residues. CDR3 in amino acids: CASSKTSGRQEEQFF. The CDR3 coding sequence is TGTGCCAGTAGTAAGACTAGCGGTCGTCAAGAGGAGCAGTTCTTC.

V and J are TRBV29-1 and TRBJ2-2, with 9 bases fitting TRBD2. V gave up 0 bases and J gave up 5 bases; unmatched junction bases: 4. The CDR3 is made up of 15 amino acids. Germline V gene lookup returns CDR1 SQVTM and CDR2 ANQGSEA. The CDR3 reads CSVEDYSGGTGELFF. Here the CDR3 DNA reads TGCAGCGTTGAAGATTATAGCGGGGGAACCGGGGAGCTGTTTTTT.

This clone appeared a few times. This chain connects TRBV3-1 (or the pseudogene TRBV3-2) to TRBJ2-2; 8 bases match TRBD2. After removal of 8 bases from V and 3 bases from J, the junction contained 8 bases not matched to a gene. Germline V gene lookup returns CDR1 LGHDT and CDR2 YNNKEL (reference sequence). The CDR3 length is 15 residues. The DNA of the CDR3 is TGTGCCAGCGCCCGGGGGGGGCGACACACCGGGGAGCTGTTTTTT. Protein sequence: CASARGGRHTGELFF.

The gene calls are TRBV12-3 or TRBV12-4 and TRBJ1-1; no firm D call. V dropped 4 bases and J dropped 0 bases, with 6 bases sitting between them. This CDR3 is 13 amino acids long. The CDR3 DNA follows: TGTGCCAGCAGTTCTCAGGTGAACACTGAAGCTTTCTTT. Its protein is CASSSQVNTEAFF.

The chain links TRBV7-8 to TRBJ2-1; 13 bases are a match to TRBD2. Germline V CDR1 and CDR2: SGHVS, FQNEAQ. V lost 2 bases and J lost 10; bases outside the gene matches: 17. The CDR3 is 19 amino acids. CDR3 sequence reads: CASSLSRPYTSGRVQEQFF. In nucleotides, the CDR3 is TGTGCCAGCAGCTTATCCCGTCCCTATACTAGCGGGAGGGTTCAGGAGCAGTTCTTC.

The rearrangement joins TRBV27 to TRBJ1-1; D unresolved. This CDR3 spans 12 amino acids. Germline-derived CDR1 and CDR2 are MNHEY and SMNVEV (reference sequence). The germline V and J ends were trimmed by 6 bases and 5 bases, with 10 bases remaining between them. The CDR3 DNA sequence: TGTGCCAGCAGGGCGCGGGAAACTGAAGCTTTCTTT. Encoded protein: CASRARETEAFF.

The chain employs TRBV9 and TRBJ1-3, with D unresolved. Germline CDR1 and CDR2: SGDLS and YYNGEE. The V gene lost 3 bases and the J gene lost 0 bases, with 4 bases spanning the gap. This CDR3 spans 13 amino acids. The CDR3 protein is CASSESSGNTIYF. The CDR3 nucleotides read TGTGCCAGCAGCGAGAGCTCTGGAAACACCATATATTTT.

The chain uses TRBV4-3 and TRBJ2-4; the match to TRBD2 covers 7 bases. V lost 4 bases and J lost 1; bases outside the gene matches: 16. CDR1 and CDR2 from the germline V gene are LGHNA and YSLEER. The CDR3 has 19 amino acids. The CDR3 DNA reads as TGCGCCAGCAGCCGGAATCTAGCGACCGAGGGAGGGGCCAAAAACATTCAGTACTTC. Protein sequence: CASSRNLATEGGAKNIQYF.

The gene calls are TRBV19 and TRBJ2-1, with TRBD2 matching over 7 bases. CDR3 length: 16 amino acids. Germline V gene sequence: CDR1 LNHDA, CDR2 SQIVND (reference sequence). Losses at the gene ends were 3 bases for V and 0 bases for J; bases not matched to a gene: 5. As DNA, the CDR3 is TGTGCCAGTAGTATCCTCGGGAGGAGCTCCTACAATGAGCAGTTCTTC. Protein product: CASSILGRSSYNEQFF. Filled out from reference TRBV19 and TRBJ2-1, the complete variable domain reads DGGITQSPKYLFRKEGQNVTLSCEQNLNHDAMYWYRQDPGQGLRLIYYSQIVNDFQKGDIAEGYSVSREKKESFPLTVTSAQKNPTAFYLCASSILGRSSYNEQFFGPGTRLTVL.

The chain links TRBV5-4 to TRBJ1-2; 7 bases align to TRBD1. V shed 5 bases and J 0 bases; nucleotides not matched to a gene: 7. The CDR3 totals 15 residues. In germline, CDR1 is SGHNT, CDR2 YYREEE (reference sequence). The CDR3 is CASSRTGASNYGYTF. In DNA, the CDR3 is TGTGCCAGCAGTCGTACAGGGGCTTCTAACTATGGCTACACCTTC. The full variable domain, in which reference TRBV5-4 and TRBJ1-2 provide the parts outside the CDR3, is ETGVTQSPTHLIKTRGQQVTLRCSSQSGHNTVSWYQQALGQGPQFIFQYYREEENGRGNFPPRFSGLQFPNYSSELNVNALELDDSALYLCASSRTGASNYGYTFGSGTRLTVV.

The V and J genes are TRBV25-1 and TRBJ2-1, with 13 bases identical to TRBD2. The CDR3 is 18 residues long. CDR1 is MGHDK, CDR2 SYGVNS, per germline. With 4 bases clipped from V and 0 bases from J, the junction kept 6 bases outside the gene matches. As DNA, the CDR3 is TGTGCCAGCAGTGGACTAGCGGGAGGATATAGCTCCTACAATGAGCAGTTCTTC. This gives the protein CASSGLAGGYSSYNEQFF.

V usage is TRBV6-2 or TRBV6-3 and J usage is TRBJ1-5; 7 bases agree with TRBD1. Germline V CDR1 and CDR2: MNHEY, SVGEGT. Losses at the gene ends were 3 bases for V and 1 base for J; bases not matched to a gene: 9. The CDR3 sequence is 17 residues long. Written as DNA, the CDR3 is TGTGCCAGCAGTTATGAGGGGGGACAGAGAAGCAATCAGCCCCAGCATTTT. It is translated as CASSYEGGQRSNQPQHF.

This clone was observed once. The chain links TRBV7-9 to TRBJ1-1; D remains unclear. The CDR3 is 16 amino acids. V lost 2 bases to trimming and J lost 6 bases, with 19 bases between them. CDR1 SEHNR and CDR2 FQNEAQ come from the germline V gene (reference sequence). The CDR3 region is CASSLTFSRGIAEAFF. CDR3 sequence (DNA): TGTGCCAGCAGCTTAACTTTTTCCCGAGGTATCGCTGAAGCTTTCTTT.

The chain combines TRBV6-6 with TRBJ1-2; 7 positions agree with TRBD1. Germline values: CDR1 MNHNY, CDR2 SVGAGI (reference sequence). V shed 3 bases, J shed 8 bases, and the junction held 15 bases outside the gene matches. The CDR3 covers 16 residues. The CDR3 protein is CASSYTNTKIGGGYTF. CDR3 nucleotides: TGTGCCAGCAGTTATACAAATACAAAAATAGGGGGCGGCTACACCTTC.

The chain employs TRBV3-1 (or the pseudogene TRBV3-2) and TRBJ2-3; TRBD2 aligns across 11 bases. In germline, CDR1 is LGHDT, CDR2 YNNKEL (reference sequence). CDR3 length: 18 amino acids. The V segment lost 1 base and the J segment 3 bases; nucleotides outside the gene matches: 9. The CDR3 bases are TGTGCCAGCAGCCAAGTAGCGGGAGGGCCCCGTAGGACAGATACGCAGTATTTT. Protein: CASSQVAGGPRRTDTQYF.

The J gene is TRBJ2-1, the V gene TRBV5-1; 15 nucleotides align to TRBD2. This CDR3 is built from 15 residues. The germline gives CDR1 SGHRS, CDR2 YFSETQ. Germline trimming cut 6 bases from V and 10 bases from J; bases unmatched to any gene: 8. CDR3 residues: CASTNGGLAGGEQFF. CDR3 DNA: TGCGCCAGCACGAATGGGGGACTAGCGGGAGGCGAGCAGTTCTTC.

J is TRBJ2-7 and V is TRBV27; TRBD1 matches 7 bases. The germline V gene encodes CDR1 MNHEY and CDR2 SMNVEV (reference sequence). This CDR3 has 14 amino acids. The V gene end was trimmed by 1 base and the J gene end by 2 bases; junction bases not matched to a gene: 2. CDR3 bases: TGTGCCAGCAGTTTATTCGGACAGGCCTACGAGCAGTACTTC. Translation: CASSLFGQAYEQYF.

J is TRBJ2-2 and V is TRBV10-3; D is possibly TRBD2 (6 bases). The germline V gene has CDR1 ENHRY and CDR2 SYGVKD. This CDR3 is 15 amino acids long. The V end was cut by 5 bases, the J end by 2 bases, with 12 bases between. CDR3 sequence reads: CAISLRELNTGELFF. The CDR3 region has the DNA TGTGCCATCAGTCTCCGGGAGTTAAACACCGGGGAGCTGTTTTTT.

CDR3 residues: CASSFAGSNTIYF. The CDR3 DNA sequence: TGTGCCAGCAGCTTCGCAGGGTCAAACACCATATATTTT. J is TRBJ1-3 and V is TRBV7-2, with a possible D match to TRBD1 (5 bases). The germline V gene has CDR1 SGHTA and CDR2 FQGNSA. The CDR3 has 13 amino acids. V lost 3 bases to trimming and J lost 6 bases, with 9 bases between them. Full variable domain (missing parts from reference TRBV7-2 and TRBJ1-3): GAGVSQSPSNKVTEKGKDVELRCDPISGHTALYWYRQSLGQGLEFLIYFQGNSAPDKSGLPSDRFSAERTGGSVSTLTIQRTQQEDSAVYLCASSFAGSNTIYFGEGSWLTVV.

This clone was detected once. The V gene is TRBV5-1, the J gene TRBJ1-1, with 8 bases fitting TRBD1. J lost 5 bases, V lost 7 bases, and 13 bases had no gene match. This CDR3 contains 15 residues. CDR1 and CDR2 from the germline V gene are SGHRS and YFSETQ. Here the CDR3 DNA reads TGCGCCAGCCGTGGACAGGGTCCCCCTGGGACTGAAGCTTTCTTT. It encodes CASRGQGPPGTEAFF.

The genes are TRBV9 and TRBJ2-2; D is uncertain. Germline V gives CDR1 SGDLS, CDR2 YYNGEE. The V end was cut by 0 bases, the J end by 4 bases, with 7 bases between. This CDR3 has 14 amino acids. The CDR3 spells CASSVGVRTGELFF. In nucleotides, the CDR3 is TGTGCCAGCAGCGTAGGTGTTCGCACCGGGGAGCTGTTTTTT.

This clone came up a few times. The genes are TRBV14 and TRBJ2-2; D remains ambiguous. The germline V and J ends were trimmed by 1 base and 6 bases, with 6 bases remaining between them. Germline CDR1 and CDR2: SGHDN and FVKESK. The CDR3 loop spans 13 amino acids. CDR3 sequence (DNA): TGTGCCAGCAGCCAAGTTGGCTCCGGGGAGCTGTTTTTT. It specifies CASSQVGSGELFF.

Only one count was recorded for this clone. This chain links TRBV6-2 or TRBV6-3 with TRBJ2-2; 7 positions agree with TRBD2. J gave up 3 bases and V 5 bases, and 12 bases lay outside the gene matches. The CDR3 extends over 17 amino acids. Per germline, CDR1 MNHEY and CDR2 SVGEGT. CDR3 region: CASSSPGGRDYTGELFF. The CDR3 DNA follows: TGTGCCAGCAGTAGCCCGGGCGGGAGAGATTACACCGGGGAGCTGTTTTTT.

On this clone: One end of the junction fails to match germline, which may point to a read error. This chain links TRBV5-6 with TRBJ1-2; 7 positions agree with TRBD1. The CDR3 runs to 13 residues. The germline V gene encodes CDR1 SGHDT and CDR2 YYEEEE. The CDR3 spells CASTLTGMVGYTF. CDR3 DNA sequence: TGTGCCAGCACCTTGACAGGGATGGTCGGCTACACCTTC.

J is TRBJ2-7 and V is TRBV27, with 13 bases fitting TRBD2. Per germline, CDR1 MNHEY and CDR2 SMNVEV (reference sequence). V lost 6 bases to trimming and J lost 0 bases; unmatched junction nucleotides: 8. The CDR3 contains 17 residues. CDR3 amino acids: CASRYRGLAGYSYEQYF. Written as DNA, the CDR3 is TGTGCCAGCAGGTACCGGGGACTAGCGGGGTACTCCTACGAGCAGTACTTC.

This rearrangement joins TRBV12-3 or TRBV12-4 to TRBJ1-3; weak D call: TRBD1 (6 bases). V was shortened by 5 bases and J by 7 bases, with 12 bases between the two germline ends. The length of the CDR3 is 13 residues. In DNA form, the CDR3 reads TGTGCCAGCAGTCAAAGCAGGGGTAACACCATATATTTT. It specifies CASSQSRGNTIYF.

V is TRBV5-4 and J is TRBJ1-2, with TRBD1 matching over 12 bases. J gave up 4 bases and V 2 bases, and 3 bases lay outside the gene matches. This CDR3 has 15 amino acids. The germline gives CDR1 SGHNT, CDR2 YYREEE (reference sequence). The chain's CDR3 is CASSLPGQGAYGYTF. The CDR3 DNA reads TGTGCCAGCAGCTTACCGGGACAGGGGGCCTATGGCTACACCTTC.

This clone was observed a handful of times. The genes are TRBV10-3 and TRBJ1-3; D is possibly TRBD1 (6 bases). The germline V gene has CDR1 ENHRY and CDR2 SYGVKD. Trimming shortened V by 2 bases and J by 1 base, and 9 bases separated the two germline ends. The CDR3 has 15 amino acids. The DNA of the CDR3 is TGTGCCATCAGTGAGACCGGGACATCTGGAAACACCATATATTTT. This sequence encodes CAISETGTSGNTIYF.

CDR3 residues: CASRANPVSNQPQHF. The CDR3 bases are TGCGCCAGCAGGGCAAACCCCGTTAGCAATCAGCCCCAGCATTTT. The rearrangement uses TRBV5-1 and TRBJ1-5; D is ambiguous. With 5 bases removed from V and 0 bases from J, the gap between germline ends came to 12 bases. The CDR3 extends over 15 amino acids. Germline loops: CDR1 SGHRS, CDR2 YFSETQ. Full variable domain (outside the CDR3, taken from reference TRBV5-1 and TRBJ1-5): KAGVTQTPRYLIKTRGQQVTLSCSPISGHRSVSWYQQTPGQGLQFLFEYFSETQRNKGNFPGRFSGRQFSNSRSEMNVSTLELGDSALYLCASRANPVSNQPQHFGDGTRLSIL.

J is TRBJ2-3 and V is TRBV7-2, with D unclear. V lost 3 bases and J 7 bases, leaving 14 bases between the germline ends. This CDR3 contains 14 residues. CDR1 and CDR2 (germline): SGHTA, FQGNSA. The CDR3 reads CASSFESSKYTQYF. The DNA for the CDR3 is TGTGCCAGCAGCTTTGAGTCTAGTAAATATACGCAGTATTTT.

This chain connects TRBV19 to TRBJ1-5; TRBD1 matches at 7 bases. With V trimmed by 1 base and J by 2 bases, 5 bases remained unmatched. The CDR3 loop spans 16 amino acids. Germline lookup yields CDR1 LNHDA and CDR2 SQIVND (reference sequence). Here the CDR3 reads CASSIGTGEGNQPQHF. DNA of the CDR3: TGTGCCAGTAGTATAGGAACAGGGGAAGGCAATCAGCCCCAGCATTTT.